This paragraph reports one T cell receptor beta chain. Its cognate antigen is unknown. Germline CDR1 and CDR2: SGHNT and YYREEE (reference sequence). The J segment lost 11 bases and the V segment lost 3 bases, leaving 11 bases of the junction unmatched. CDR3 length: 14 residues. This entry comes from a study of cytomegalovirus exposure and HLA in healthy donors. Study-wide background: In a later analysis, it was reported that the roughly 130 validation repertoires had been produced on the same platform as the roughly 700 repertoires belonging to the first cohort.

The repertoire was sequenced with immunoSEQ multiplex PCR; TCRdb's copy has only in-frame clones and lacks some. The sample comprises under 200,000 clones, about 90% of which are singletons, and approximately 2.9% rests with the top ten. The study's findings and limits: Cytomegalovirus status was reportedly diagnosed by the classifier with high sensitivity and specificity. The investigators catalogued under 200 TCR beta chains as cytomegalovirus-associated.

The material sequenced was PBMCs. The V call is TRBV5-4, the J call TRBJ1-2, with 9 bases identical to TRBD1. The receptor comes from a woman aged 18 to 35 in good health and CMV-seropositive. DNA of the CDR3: TGTGCCAGCAGCTCCACGTGGGGACAGGGTTCTTACACCTTC. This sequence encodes CASSSTWGQGSYTF.